Below are 30 T cell receptor beta chains sequenced from a single sample in a study of T cell responses to AZD1222 COVID-19 vaccine. Generated by immunoSEQ multiplex PCR, the TCRdb table keeps only in-frame clones and is missing some. The sample records 95,000 to 100,000 clones, 91% being singletons. The specimen comprised peripheral blood, sampled 28 days after the second AZD1222 dose. The receptors originated from an adult who received the AZD1222 COVID-19 vaccine.

V usage is TRBV10-3 and J usage is TRBJ2-7, with 8 bases that match TRBD1. V trimming: 2 bases; J trimming: 2 bases; junction bases outside the gene matches: 2. Germline V gene data show CDR1 as ENHRY and CDR2 as SYGVKD. There are 14 residues in the CDR3. The CDR3 protein is CAISEGQGAYEQYF. The CDR3 coding sequence is TGTGCCATCAGTGAGGGACAGGGAGCCTACGAGCAGTACTTC.

This clone showed up just a few times. Other DNA sequences in this specimen translate into the identical CDR3. The chain joins TRBV7-2 to TRBJ1-5; a weak D match, TRBD1 (6 bases). V lost 1 base and J 7 bases, leaving 11 bases between the germline ends. Per the germline V gene, CDR1 is SGHTA and CDR2 is FQGNSA. CDR3 size: 14 residues. CDR3 sequence: CASSLVQGRQPQHF. The DNA for the CDR3 is TGTGCCAGCAGCTTAGTCCAGGGGCGGCAGCCCCAGCATTTT.

The chain has TRBV27 and TRBJ1-6; D gene unclear. The length of the CDR3 is 15 residues. Germline CDR1 is MNHEY and CDR2 is SMNVEV (reference sequence). The germline V and J ends were trimmed by 4 bases and 2 bases, with 9 bases remaining between them. The CDR3 spells CASSSRRAYNSPLHF. Written as DNA, the CDR3 is TGTGCCAGCAGTTCTCGGAGGGCCTATAATTCACCCCTCCACTTT.

The chain employs TRBV7-6 and TRBJ2-1; 12 bases line up with TRBD2. This CDR3 region has 18 residues. Losses at the gene ends were 5 bases for V and 1 base for J; bases not matched to a gene: 9. CDR1 is SGHVS, CDR2 FNYEAQ, per germline. CDR3: CASSPRLGLAGSYNEQFF. CDR3 nucleotide sequence: TGTGCCAGCAGCCCTCGCCTAGGACTAGCGGGGTCCTACAATGAGCAGTTCTTC.

The CDR3, as DNA: TGCGCCAGCAGCTTGGGGGACGACCTAAATGAGCAGTTCTTC. Protein: CASSLGDDLNEQFF. The chain couples TRBV5-1 to TRBJ2-1, with D possibly called TRBD1 or TRBD2 (5 bases each). The V and J ends lost 0 bases and 7 bases respectively, with 11 bases between them. The CDR3 runs to 14 residues. Germline CDR1 and CDR2: SGHRS and YFSETQ.

The table lists this clone with a few counts. The V gene is TRBV6-1, the J gene TRBJ2-5; the match to TRBD1 covers 7 bases. V was pared by 3 bases and J by 5 bases, with 9 bases of the junction left unmatched. This CDR3 contains 15 residues. Per the germline V gene, CDR1 is MNHNS and CDR2 is SASEGT. For the CDR3, the DNA is TGTGCCAGCAGTGAGGGGTTCGTGGGACAGGAGACCCAGTACTTC. Amino acids: CASSEGFVGQETQYF.

In its sample, this clone was seen once. The rearrangement uses TRBV18 and TRBJ1-3; D might be TRBD1 (5 bases). This CDR3 has 16 amino acids. Trimming took off 3 bases at V and 4 bases at J, with 16 bases between the two ends. Germline loops: CDR1 KGHSH, CDR2 LQKENI. CDR3 amino acids: CASSPFGQNEGNTIYF. The CDR3 DNA follows: TGTGCCAGCTCACCCTTCGGACAAAATGAAGGAAACACCATATATTTT.

This chain connects TRBV19 to TRBJ2-1; D is ambiguous. The CDR3 runs 13 residues. The V and J ends lost 5 bases and 8 bases respectively, with 13 bases between them. Germline CDR1 and CDR2: LNHDA and SQIVND (reference sequence). The CDR3 loop reads CASSPRLVHEQFF. Written as DNA, the CDR3 is TGTGCCAGTAGTCCCCGCCTAGTCCATGAGCAGTTCTTC.

This chain joins TRBV5-6 and TRBJ1-6, with 9 bases identical to TRBD1. This CDR3 comprises 15 residues. Per germline, CDR1 SGHDT and CDR2 YYEEEE. The V gene end was trimmed by 4 bases and the J gene end by 10 bases; junction bases not matched to a gene: 9. The CDR3 sequence: CASSPGQGRSSPLHF. The CDR3 DNA sequence: TGTGCCAGCAGCCCTGGACAGGGGCGAAGCTCACCCCTCCACTTT.

J is TRBJ2-1 and V is TRBV6-5; TRBD1 agrees at 8 bases. CDR3 length: 16 residues. Germline assignment: CDR1 MNHEY and CDR2 SVGAGI. Trimming at V came to 2 bases and at J to 5 bases, leaving 8 bases not matched to a gene. Here the CDR3 reads CASSYATGTGNNEQFF. CDR3 in DNA: TGTGCCAGCAGTTACGCGACAGGGACAGGTAACAATGAGCAGTTCTTC.

The chain joins TRBV20-1 to TRBJ2-3; D not resolved. CDR3 length: 11 amino acids. Trimming stripped 6 bases from V and 5 bases from J, with 9 bases between. CDR1 is DFQATT and CDR2 is SNEGSKA in the germline V gene (reference sequence). The CDR3 here is CSARRVDTQYF. CDR3 bases: TGCAGTGCGCGGAGAGTAGATACGCAGTATTTT.

The V and J genes are TRBV7-2 and TRBJ2-5; unclear D gene. Germline loops: CDR1 SGHTA, CDR2 FQGNSA. This CDR3 contains 13 residues. V was clipped by 4 bases and J by 5 bases, with 11 bases between them. The CDR3 DNA reads as TGTGCCAGCAGCTACCAGCATCGGGAGACCCAGTACTTC. Protein sequence: CASSYQHRETQYF. Complete variable domain (other parts from reference TRBV7-2 and TRBJ2-5): GAGVSQSPSNKVTEKGKDVELRCDPISGHTALYWYRQSLGQGLEFLIYFQGNSAPDKSGLPSDRFSAERTGGSVSTLTIQRTQQEDSAVYLCASSYQHRETQYFGPGTRLLVL.

The chain links TRBV10-3 to TRBJ1-1; D possibly corresponds to TRBD1 (6 bases). The germline V gene has CDR1 ENHRY and CDR2 SYGVKD. V lost 2 bases to trimming and J lost 1 base, with 14 bases between them. The CDR3 spans 16 residues. CDR3 sequence: CAISEALQGENTEAFF. The CDR3 nucleotides read TGTGCCATCAGTGAGGCGTTACAGGGAGAGAACACTGAAGCTTTCTTT.

The chain is built from TRBV5-8 and TRBJ1-1, with a weak D call TRBD1 (5 bases). V shed 5 bases and J shed 8 bases, with 16 bases lying between them. Germline V gene lookup returns CDR1 SGHTS and CDR2 YDEGEE. The CDR3 consists of 13 residues. DNA of the CDR3: TGTGCCAGCAGTTACCGACAGTCACTAGAAGCTTTCTTT. Its translation: CASSYRQSLEAFF.

The V and J genes are TRBV5-6 and TRBJ2-4; possibly TRBD2 for D (6 bases). V was shortened by 0 bases and J by 5 bases, with 9 bases between the two germline ends. This CDR3 spans 14 amino acids. Germline CDR1 reads SGHDT; CDR2 reads YYEEEE. The chain's CDR3 is CASSLAASENIQYF. CDR3 DNA sequence: TGTGCCAGCAGCTTGGCGGCTAGCGAAAACATTCAGTACTTC.

This rearrangement joins TRBV3-1 (or the pseudogene TRBV3-2) to TRBJ2-1, with 12 bases lining up with TRBD2. Germline V CDR1 and CDR2: LGHDT, YNNKEL (reference sequence). The CDR3 consists of 15 residues. V lost 4 bases, J lost 4 bases, and 2 bases stayed unmatched. The CDR3 nucleotides are TGTGCCAGCAGCCCTGGACTAGCGGGGTACAATGAGCAGTTCTTC. Its translation is CASSPGLAGYNEQFF.

This clone was seen a single time. The chain employs TRBV6-5 and TRBJ2-3; the D is unclear. The CDR3 loop spans 13 amino acids. Germline V gives CDR1 MNHEY, CDR2 SVGAGI. The V end was cut by 5 bases, the J end by 1 base, with 7 bases between. The CDR3 loop is CASSPPGTDTQYF. The CDR3, as DNA: TGTGCCAGCAGTCCCCCCGGCACAGATACGCAGTATTTT.

J is TRBJ1-5 and V is TRBV28, with TRBD1 identical over 7 bases. The CDR3 length is 17 residues. Germline values: CDR1 MDHEN, CDR2 SYDVKM. V dropped 7 bases and J dropped 7; count of bases not matched to a gene: 19. CDR3 loop: CASKSSRDRGPSQPQHF. The CDR3 DNA follows: TGTGCCAGCAAATCCTCCCGGGACAGAGGACCAAGCCAGCCCCAGCATTTT.

This chain joins TRBV19 and TRBJ2-1, with TRBD2 matching over 14 bases. Losses at the gene ends were 5 bases for V and 8 bases for J; bases not matched to a gene: 8. CDR3 length equals 16 residues. The germline V gene encodes CDR1 LNHDA and CDR2 SQIVND (reference sequence). The CDR3 DNA sequence: TGTGCCAGTAGTGTGACTAGCGGGAGGGCCGGGGATGAGCAGTTCTTC. Amino acid sequence: CASSVTSGRAGDEQFF.

The CDR3 sequence: CASSDRGIDEQYF. The CDR3 nucleotides read TGTGCCAGCAGTGATCGGGGGATCGACGAGCAGTACTTC. The chain has TRBV2 and TRBJ2-7; possible D gene TRBD2, 6 bases. V lost 3 bases and J lost 5, with 11 bases in between. From germline, CDR1 is SNHLY and CDR2 FYNNEI. This CDR3 spans 13 amino acids.

This chain joins TRBV11-2 and TRBJ2-7; 8 nucleotides match TRBD2. The germline CDR1 and CDR2 sequences are SGHAT and FQNNGV. This CDR3 is built from 15 residues. J was trimmed by 3 bases and V by 7 bases; bases with no gene match: 11. CDR3 sequence reads: CASTFARGGNYEQYF. CDR3 nucleotides: TGTGCCAGCACCTTCGCCCGGGGGGGGAACTACGAGCAGTACTTC.

V and J are TRBV9 and TRBJ2-1, with 11 positions matching TRBD2. Germline CDR1 is SGDLS and CDR2 is YYNGEE. Germline trimming cut 0 bases from V and 8 bases from J; bases unmatched to any gene: 10. This CDR3 region has 17 residues. The CDR3 sequence: CASSVGGSGRAIHEQFF. The CDR3 DNA is TGTGCCAGCAGCGTAGGGGGTAGCGGGAGGGCCATCCATGAGCAGTTCTTC.

About this clone: Germline is not matched at one junction end, which may reflect a read error. The V and J genes are TRBV28 and TRBJ1-1, with TRBD1 identical over 9 bases. From germline, CDR1 is MDHEN and CDR2 SYDVKM. This CDR3 contains 16 residues. CDR3 nucleotides: TGTGCTAGCAGTTTATCCCTACAGGGGGCAAACACTGAAGCTTTCTTT. Translated, it gives CASSLSLQGANTEAFF. The variable domain in full, with the rest retrieved from reference TRBV28 and TRBJ1-1, is DVKVTQSSRYLVKRTGEKVFLECVQDMDHENMFWYRQDPGLGLRLIYFSYDVKMKEKGDIPEGYSVSREKKERFSLILESASTNQTSMYLCASSLSLQGANTEAFFGQGTRLTVV.

The V gene is TRBV28, the J gene TRBJ2-1; TRBD1 might be the D (5 bases). The CDR3 runs 14 residues. Trimming left V 3 bases short and J 2 bases short, with 8 bases between. The V gene's germline CDR1 is MDHEN and CDR2 SYDVKM. CDR3 sequence: CASSLRRAYNEQFF. CDR3 bases: TGTGCCAGCAGTTTGCGCAGGGCCTACAATGAGCAGTTCTTC.

The chain combines TRBV5-1 with TRBJ2-3; 7 positions match TRBD1. This CDR3 is 17 amino acids long. Germline V lookup: CDR1 SGHRS, CDR2 YFSETQ. The V and J ends lost 0 bases and 2 bases, in that order; junction bases with no gene match: 9. CDR3 amino acids: CASSLDRGRIFTDTQYF. The CDR3 nucleotides are TGCGCCAGCAGCTTGGACAGGGGAAGGATATTCACAGATACGCAGTATTTT. The variable domain in full, completed from reference TRBV5-1 and TRBJ2-3, reads KAGVTQTPRYLIKTRGQQVTLSCSPISGHRSVSWYQQTPGQGLQFLFEYFSETQRNKGNFPGRFSGRQFSNSRSEMNVSTLELGDSALYLCASSLDRGRIFTDTQYFGPGTRLTVL.

The chain uses TRBV5-6 and TRBJ2-5, with 9 nucleotides matching TRBD2. CDR3 length equals 14 residues. Trimming cost V 4 bases and J 5 bases; bases outside gene matches: 6. Looked up from germline, CDR1 is SGHDT and CDR2 is YYEEEE. For the CDR3, the DNA is TGTGCCAGCAGCATTAGCGGGAGAGGGGAGACCCAGTACTTC. Its translation is CASSISGRGETQYF.

The rearrangement uses TRBV7-8 and TRBJ1-5; the match to TRBD1 covers 9 bases. This CDR3 is built from 19 residues. Germline V gene data show CDR1 as SGHVS and CDR2 as FQNEAQ. The junction had 12 bases not matched to a gene; V was cut back by 2 bases and J by 1 base. CDR3 residues: CASSLTPGTGSLSNQPQHF. For the CDR3, the DNA is TGTGCCAGCAGCTTAACGCCCGGGACAGGGTCTTTGAGCAATCAGCCCCAGCATTTT.

This clone was counted once. The J gene is TRBJ1-2, the V gene TRBV6-5; 8 bases map to TRBD1. The germline V gene encodes CDR1 MNHEY and CDR2 SVGAGI. The CDR3 loop spans 15 amino acids. Trimming removed 6 bases from V and 4 bases from J; junction bases left unmatched: 10. The CDR3 here is CASSRLGTGRYGYTF. CDR3 bases: TGTGCCAGCAGCCGTCTAGGGACAGGACGCTATGGCTACACCTTC.

The chain recombines TRBV16 with TRBJ1-1; 8 nucleotides match TRBD1. V trimming: 3 bases; J trimming: 4 bases; junction bases outside the gene matches: 4. The CDR3 totals 14 residues. In germline, CDR1 is KGHSY, CDR2 FQNENV. DNA for the CDR3: TGTGCCAGCAGCCAGAGACAGGGGATCACTGAAGCTTTCTTT. Encoded protein: CASSQRQGITEAFF.

The chain combines TRBV29-1 with TRBJ2-1; D is unclear. Germline V CDR1 and CDR2: SQVTM, ANQGSEA. The CDR3 spans 14 residues. With 5 bases removed from V and 3 bases from J, the gap between germline ends came to 14 bases. CDR3: CSVLTRHDYNEQFF. The CDR3 region has the DNA TGCAGCGTTCTGACCCGACACGACTACAATGAGCAGTTCTTC.